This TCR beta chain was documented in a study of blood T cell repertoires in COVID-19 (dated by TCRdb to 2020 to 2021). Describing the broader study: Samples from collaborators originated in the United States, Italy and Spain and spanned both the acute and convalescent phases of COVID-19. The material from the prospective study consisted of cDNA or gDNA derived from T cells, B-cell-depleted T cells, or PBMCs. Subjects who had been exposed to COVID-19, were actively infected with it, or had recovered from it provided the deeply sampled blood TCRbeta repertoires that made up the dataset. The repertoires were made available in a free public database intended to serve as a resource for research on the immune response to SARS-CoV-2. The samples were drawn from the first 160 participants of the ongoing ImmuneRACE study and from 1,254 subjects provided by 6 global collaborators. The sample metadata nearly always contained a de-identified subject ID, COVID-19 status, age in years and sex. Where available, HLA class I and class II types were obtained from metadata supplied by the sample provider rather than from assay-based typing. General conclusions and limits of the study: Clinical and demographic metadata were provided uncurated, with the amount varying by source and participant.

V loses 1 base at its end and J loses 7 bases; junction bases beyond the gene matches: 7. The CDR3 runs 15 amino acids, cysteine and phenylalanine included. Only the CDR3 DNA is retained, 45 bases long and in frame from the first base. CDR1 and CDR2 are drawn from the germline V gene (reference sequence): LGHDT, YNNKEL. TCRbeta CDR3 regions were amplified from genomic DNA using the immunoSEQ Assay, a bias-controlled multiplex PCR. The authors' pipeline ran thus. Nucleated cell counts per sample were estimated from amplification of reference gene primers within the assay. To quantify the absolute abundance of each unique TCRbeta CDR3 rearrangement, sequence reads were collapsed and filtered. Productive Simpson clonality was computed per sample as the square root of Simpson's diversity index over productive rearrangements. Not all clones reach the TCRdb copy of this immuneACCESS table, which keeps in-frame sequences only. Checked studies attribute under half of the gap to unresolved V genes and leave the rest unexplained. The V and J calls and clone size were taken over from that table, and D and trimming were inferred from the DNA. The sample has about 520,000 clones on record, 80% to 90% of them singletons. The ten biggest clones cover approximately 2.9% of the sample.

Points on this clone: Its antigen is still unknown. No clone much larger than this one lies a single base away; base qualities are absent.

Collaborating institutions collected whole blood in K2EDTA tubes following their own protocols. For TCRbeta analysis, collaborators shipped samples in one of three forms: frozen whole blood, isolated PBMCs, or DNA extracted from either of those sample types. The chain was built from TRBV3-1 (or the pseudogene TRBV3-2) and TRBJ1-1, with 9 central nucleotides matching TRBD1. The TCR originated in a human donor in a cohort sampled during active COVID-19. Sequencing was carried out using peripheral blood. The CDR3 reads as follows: CASSQADRGRGEAFF. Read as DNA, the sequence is TGTGCCAGCAGCCAAGCGGACAGGGGACGGGGTGAAGCTTTCTTT.